This T cell receptor (beta chain) was sequenced for a study of identical twins listed by TCRdb under 2016. Context from the whole study: The study deep-sequenced TCR alpha and beta repertoires from monozygotic twins, unrelated adults of various ages and cord blood to test whether fetal clonotypes persist. To rule out contamination, the twin experiments were replicated at different times with different library preparation protocols. General conclusions and limits of the study: Zero-insertion analyses could be partly confounded by invariant T cells such as MAIT and iNKT, though diverse VJ usage argued against such confounding for most clonotypes. Abundant cord blood beta clonotypes had fewer insertions, young adult naive repertoires showed a similar but weaker trend, and memory repertoires showed no such trend. In beta out-of-frame sequences, excess twin sharing was weaker, because having fewer shared sequences lowered the signal-to-noise ratio. Because the same donors could not be followed over many years, the conclusions depended on cross-sectional statistical analysis. Out-of-frame TCR alpha sharing in monozygotic twins was systematically underestimated by recombination models, whereas sharing between unrelated individuals was in agreement with the recombination models. Out-of-frame TCR alpha sequences shared between twins showed an excess of low generation-probability sequences compared with coincidental sharing between unrelated individuals.

Receptors were amplified or captured by 5' RACE. Sequencing instrument: Illumina HiSeq 2000. Template switching added a universal primer binding site, and the final cDNA carried a unique molecular identifier that allowed TCR cDNA molecules to be counted accurately. Specific primers in the conserved constant-segment region were used to synthesize first-strand cDNA for TCR alpha and beta chains. To control for contamination, each cDNA library was double barcoded with a SMART-Mk sample barcode plus Illumina barcodes. TruSeq adapter sequences along with Illumina sample barcodes were introduced in two successive PCR steps. The TCR alpha and beta cDNA libraries were sequenced on the Illumina HiSeq platform using custom primers. From the authors' description of their analysis: MiGEC processed the raw reads to extract unique molecular identifiers, while MiXCR was used to determine the CDR3 positions. For each individual, recombination models were inferred using an EM algorithm with the repgenHMM and IGoR tools. The tcR package in R was used for shared clonotype analysis, with sharing normalized by the product of cloneset sizes. To study raw recombination free of thymic and clonal selection effects, out-of-frame nonproductive sequences were analyzed. TCRdb passed the public sequencing reads through fastp at Q25 and MiXCR, retaining productive beta sequences. Merged by CDR3 protein, the rows form single entries marked with the most common genes and DNA. These V and J calls rely on TCRdb rather than the paper's analysis. This sample has hundreds of thousands of distinct CDR3 sequences in its table, and roughly 20% of those were observed once. The top ten clones comprise 10% to 15% of the sample.

V and J are truncated by 5 bases and 8 bases respectively, leaving an intervening sequence of 9 bases. From cysteine to phenylalanine, the CDR3 is 11 amino acids long. Just the 33-base CDR3 DNA is kept, in frame starting at base 1. In the germline V gene, CDR1 corresponds to MNHEY and CDR2 to SVGEGT. Only healthy Caucasian donors were included. The twin cohort comprised three pairs of female monozygotic twins, all aged roughly 18 to 30 years. Peripheral blood mononuclear cells were used as the source from which RNA for TCR libraries was isolated. This clonotype was detected a few times. What this receptor recognizes is not known. One base away there is no much larger clone; base qualities are not given. This sample also appeared in a second study, on T cells expressing NK-cell markers. Drawing on the second study: About eight donors provided sorted CD3+CD56+NKG2C+, CD3+CD56+NKG2C- and CD3+CD56-NKG2C+ T-cell subsets, whose TCR beta-chain repertoires were profiled. Among the eight sequenced donors, seven were HCMV-seropositive and one was HCMV-seronegative. To restrict sorting to alphabetaTCR-expressing T cells, an anti-gammadeltaTCR antibody was added in several experiments. In over five donors, the dominant CD3+CD56+NKG2C+ clonotypes were found to rank among the top 10 CD8+ clonotypes and to make up roughly 1.0-7.5% of CD8+ T cells. Those dominant clonotypes were again the most abundant among CD3+CD56-NKG2C+ cells in a handful of donors, at roughly 25-65%. It remained unclear whether the expanded NKG2C-expressing T cell clones were specific for HCMV antigens. All eight donors whose samples were sequenced were randomly selected healthy volunteers, three of them men and five women. HCMV serostatus was determined by detecting HCMV-specific IgG in serum with a commercial ELISA kit. Bulk peripheral blood T-cell repertoires were additionally sequenced from unsorted PBMC for several donors. Reads were demultiplexed and grouped by UMI with MIGEC, and clonotypes were assembled and quantified with MiTCR. To remove erroneous sequences, TCR cDNA sequences were retained only when supported by two or more reads. The tcR package was used for downstream repertoire analysis, and clonotypes were matched between fractions using CDR3 nucleotide sequence together with V segment. VDJmatch was used to annotate antigen specificity against VDJdb, with one amino acid substitution in CDR3 permitted.

The chain was built from TRBV6-2 or TRBV6-3 and TRBJ1-2; the D gene is unclear. Sequencing used PBMCs. The sequence was obtained from a woman between 18 and 29 years old in good health. The sequenced DNA: TGTGCCAGCAGTGAGGAAGGAGGCTACACCTTC. This yields the protein CASSEEGGYTF.